The 29 T cell receptor beta chains given below trace back to one sample, sequenced in a study of blood T cells in healthy people across ages. A second PCR of roughly 7 to 11 cycles used a sample-barcoded 5' primer and a J-beta primer mix. One entry per CDR3 protein results from TCRdb running MiXCR on the 5' RACE reads. Of around 780,000 distinct CDR3 sequences in the sample, 56% were seen once. The sample consisted of blood. The origin of the receptors is a man between 35 and 55 years old in good health.

The rearrangement links TRBV29-1 to TRBJ2-7, with 10 bases that match TRBD1. The germline gives CDR1 SQVTM, CDR2 ANQGSEA. The V segment lost 6 bases and the J segment 3 bases; nucleotides outside the gene matches: 5. The CDR3 has 13 amino acids. CDR3 residues: CSVRDRGNYEQYF. The CDR3 DNA reads as TGCAGCGTGAGGGACAGGGGTAACTACGAGCAGTACTTC.

This clonotype was seen repeatedly, ten times or more. The chain employs TRBV11-2 and TRBJ2-3; 12 nucleotides match TRBD2. Germline V gene lookup returns CDR1 SGHAT and CDR2 FQNNGV. The CDR3 extends over 16 amino acids. V gave up 5 bases and J gave up 1 base; unmatched junction bases: 4. DNA for the CDR3: TGTGCCAGCAGCACTCGACTAGCGGGGGGCACAGATACGCAGTATTTT. Translating it yields CASSTRLAGGTDTQYF.

This clonotype was recorded a few times. V is TRBV4-3 and J is TRBJ2-5; D ambiguous. The CDR3 is made up of 16 amino acids. From germline, CDR1 is LGHNA and CDR2 YSLEER. The V end was cut by 0 bases, the J end by 1 base, with 12 bases between. The CDR3: CASSQEMSRLQETQYF. The DNA of the CDR3 is TGCGCCAGCAGCCAAGAAATGTCTAGGCTCCAAGAGACCCAGTACTTC.

The chain employs TRBV3-1 and TRBJ2-1; possibly TRBD2 for D (5 bases). The CDR3 contains 16 residues. Germline V gene lookup returns CDR1 LGHDT and CDR2 YNNKEL (reference sequence). V dropped 3 bases and J dropped 7 bases, with 19 bases sitting between them. CDR3 coding DNA: TGTGCCAGCAGCCAGGGAGACGCGACTCCCGGGAATGAGCAGTTCTTC. Residues: CASSQGDATPGNEQFF.

This clonotype was seen a few times. The rearrangement links TRBV12-3 or TRBV12-4 to TRBJ2-1; D ambiguous. CDR3 length equals 15 residues. Trimming stripped 6 bases from V and 7 bases from J, with 19 bases between. CDR3 region: CASRYLGLPVNEQFF. Here the CDR3 DNA reads TGTGCCAGCAGATATCTAGGGCTCCCGGTTAATGAGCAGTTCTTC.

The gene calls are TRBV20-1 and TRBJ2-1, with 15 bases that match TRBD2. The CDR3 has 18 residues. Looked up from germline, CDR1 is DFQATT and CDR2 is SNEGSKA (reference sequence). V trimming: 5 bases; J trimming: 10 bases; junction bases outside the gene matches: 18. This CDR3 reads CSAHAGLAGGPLTNEQFF. The CDR3, as DNA: TGCAGTGCTCACGCCGGACTAGCGGGAGGGCCTCTCACCAACGAGCAGTTCTTC.

The chain has TRBV2 and TRBJ2-5, with D possibly called TRBD1 or TRBD2 (6 bases each). The germline V and J ends were trimmed by 10 bases and 4 bases, with 22 bases remaining between them. CDR3 length equals 15 residues. The germline V gene has CDR1 SNHLY and CDR2 FYNNEI. CDR3 amino acids: CAKKQAEGGIETQYF. DNA for the CDR3: TGTGCCAAAAAGCAGGCGGAGGGGGGAATAGAGACCCAGTACTTC.

The chain is built from TRBV10-3 and TRBJ2-7; D unclear. The J call may be mistaken, given a closer DNA end match to TRBJ2-5. The CDR3 runs to 14 residues. CDR1 and CDR2 from the germline V gene are ENHRY and SYGVKD. The CDR3 spells CAISVGIPTETQYF. In nucleotides, the CDR3 is TGTGCCATCAGTGTTGGGATACCCACGGAGACCCAGTACTTC.

This clonotype has ten or more counts. DNA for the CDR3: TGCAGTGCTAGTGGGTACAATGAGCAGTTCTTC. Its protein is CSASGYNEQFF. The V call is TRBV20-1, the J call TRBJ2-1; no firm D call. V was cut by 3 bases and J by 4 bases, with 4 bases left in between. The length of the CDR3 is 11 residues. CDR1 and CDR2 from the germline V gene are DFQATT and SNEGSKA (reference sequence).

The V call is TRBV11-2, the J call TRBJ2-1, with unresolved D. CDR3 size: 12 residues. Trimming stripped 5 bases from V and 5 bases from J, with 7 bases between. Germline V CDR1 and CDR2: SGHAT, FQNNGV. The CDR3 loop reads CASSHLDNEQFF. The CDR3 coding sequence is TGTGCCAGCAGCCACTTAGACAATGAGCAGTTCTTC.

The chain combines TRBV12-3 or TRBV12-4 with TRBJ2-5, with a tentative D call TRBD1 (7 bases). The CDR3 is 15 amino acids. The V end was cut by 5 bases, the J end by 4 bases, with 17 bases between. The CDR3 coding sequence is TGTGCCAGCAGTCCTTACAGGGGAGGCTCAGAGACCCAGTACTTC. Residues: CASSPYRGGSETQYF.

The rearrangement links TRBV9 to TRBJ1-2; TRBD1 might be the D (6 bases). Between the trimmed V and J ends, which lost 3 bases and 8 bases, there was a span of 14 bases. This CDR3 comprises 13 residues. The germline V gene encodes CDR1 SGDLS and CDR2 YYNGEE. This chain's CDR3 is CASSAYTGFGYTF. Here the CDR3 DNA reads TGTGCCAGCAGCGCATATACAGGGTTCGGCTACACCTTC.

CDR3 bases: TGCAGTGCTAGACCGGACTCCCAAGAGACCCAGTACTTC. This codes for CSARPDSQETQYF. The chain is built from TRBV20-1 and TRBJ2-5; tentatively, D is TRBD2 (5 bases). CDR3 size: 13 residues. Germline V gives CDR1 DFQATT, CDR2 SNEGSKA (reference sequence). V shed 2 bases and J shed 1 base, with 8 bases lying between them.

The rearrangement links TRBV20-1 to TRBJ2-5; TRBD2 agrees at 8 bases. With 3 bases clipped from V and 2 bases from J, the junction kept 8 bases outside the gene matches. This CDR3 is 15 amino acids long. Per germline, CDR1 DFQATT and CDR2 SNEGSKA (reference sequence). The CDR3, as DNA: TGCAGTGCTAGCAAAGCGGGAGAGAGGCAAGAGACCCAGTACTTC. It translates to CSASKAGERQETQYF.

A few counts support this clonotype. The J gene is TRBJ2-3, the V gene TRBV15; TRBD1 is a possible D gene (5 bases). The V gene lost 0 bases and the J gene lost 3 bases, with 7 bases spanning the gap. The CDR3 length is 14 residues. CDR1 and CDR2 (germline): LNHNV, YYDKDF (reference sequence). CDR3 bases: TGTGCCACCAGCAGAGAGCAGGGTACAGATACGCAGTATTTT. Its protein is CATSREQGTDTQYF.

Concerning this clonotype itself: Since a much larger clone is just one base distant, this may be a read error. The rearrangement uses TRBV5-1 and TRBJ2-3, with unresolved D. The germline CDR1 and CDR2 sequences are SGHRS and YFSETQ. The CDR3 is 14 residues long. CDR3 protein: CARSLEDPADTQYF. The DNA of the CDR3 is TGCGCCCGCAGCTTGGAAGATCCAGCAGATACGCAGTATTTT. Variable domain in full (rest from reference TRBV5-1 and TRBJ2-3): KAGVTQTPRYLIKTRGQQVTLSCSPISGHRSVSWYQQTPGQGLQFLFEYFSETQRNKGNFPGRFSGRQFSNSRSEMNVSTLELGDSALYLCARSLEDPADTQYFGPGTRLTVL.

This clonotype showed up just a few times. The V gene is TRBV4-3, the J gene TRBJ2-7; unclear D gene. V was cut by 0 bases and J by 4 bases, with 7 bases left in between. CDR3 length: 13 amino acids. Germline loops: CDR1 LGHNA, CDR2 YSLEER. This CDR3 reads CASSQESKYEQYF. In DNA, the CDR3 is TGCGCCAGCAGCCAAGAATCGAAGTACGAGCAGTACTTC.

The chain carries TRBV2 and TRBJ1-5; possible D gene TRBD1, 5 bases. In germline, CDR1 is SNHLY, CDR2 FYNNEI. The length of the CDR3 is 14 residues. Trimming left V 0 bases short and J 7 bases short, with 10 bases between. The CDR3 here is CASSEARGAQPQHF. The CDR3 coding sequence is TGTGCCAGCAGTGAAGCGCGAGGGGCACAGCCCCAGCATTTT. The whole variable domain, remainder taken from reference TRBV2 and TRBJ1-5, is EPEVTQTPSHQVTQMGQEVILRCVPISNHLYFYWYRQILGQKVEFLVSFYNNEISEKSEIFDDQFSVERPDGSNFTLKIRSTKLEDSAMYFCASSEARGAQPQHFGDGTRLSIL.

J is TRBJ1-4 and V is TRBV6-5; 11 nucleotides agree with TRBD1. In germline, CDR1 is MNHEY, CDR2 SVGAGI. Trimming removed 6 bases from V and 5 bases from J; junction bases left unmatched: 2. CDR3 length: 14 residues. The CDR3 protein is CASRGDRGNEKLFF. The DNA of the CDR3 is TGTGCCAGCAGAGGGGACAGGGGGAATGAAAAACTGTTTTTT.

The V call is TRBV29-1, the J call TRBJ1-2; D might be TRBD1 (5 bases). The CDR3 has 13 residues. Trimming shortened V by 3 bases and J by 4 bases, and 12 bases separated the two germline ends. CDR1 is SQVTM and CDR2 is ANQGSEA in the germline V gene. CDR3 in DNA: TGCAGCGTTGATGAATCGGGACGCTATGGCTACACCTTC. Its translation: CSVDESGRYGYTF.

The chain carries TRBV10-3 and TRBJ1-5, with 9 bases matching TRBD1. V lost 0 bases and J lost 9; bases outside the gene matches: 21. Germline V CDR1 and CDR2: ENHRY, SYGVKD. This CDR3 spans 20 amino acids. CDR3 protein: CAISESPPTWGQGIIGPQHF. In DNA form, the CDR3 reads TGTGCCATCAGTGAGTCCCCCCCCACCTGGGGACAGGGAATTATCGGGCCCCAGCATTTT.

A single count supports this clonotype. V and J are TRBV24-1 and TRBJ2-1, with 9 bases fitting TRBD2. CDR1 is KGHDR and CDR2 is SFDVKD in the germline V gene. The CDR3 covers 16 residues. The J segment lost 3 bases and the V segment lost 4 bases, leaving 6 bases of the junction unmatched. This CDR3 reads CATSDSSGGHYNEQFF. DNA for the CDR3: TGTGCCACCAGTGACTCCAGCGGGGGGCACTACAATGAGCAGTTCTTC.

The chain employs TRBV3-1 and TRBJ1-2; unclear D gene. This CDR3 is built from 13 residues. Germline V gene sequence: CDR1 LGHDT, CDR2 YNNKEL (reference sequence). The V and J ends lost 3 bases and 4 bases respectively, with 9 bases between them. The CDR3 sequence is CASSQGRSYGYTF. In nucleotides, the CDR3 is TGTGCCAGCAGCCAGGGAAGGTCCTATGGCTACACCTTC.

V usage is TRBV4-2 and J usage is TRBJ1-2, with D tentatively TRBD1 (6 bases). The V end lost 4 bases, the J end lost 8 bases, and 14 bases lay between the germline ends. CDR3 length: 13 amino acids. Germline values: CDR1 LGHNA, CDR2 YNFKEQ. CDR3 nucleotides: TGTGCCAGCAGCCCAAACGGGGGGCAGGGCTACACCTTC. Encoded protein: CASSPNGGQGYTF.

This clonotype occurred a few times. The chain uses TRBV6-2 or TRBV6-3 and TRBJ2-3; D is perhaps TRBD1 (6 bases). Germline V gene data show CDR1 as MNHEY and CDR2 as SVGEGT. V gave up 7 bases and J gave up 4 bases, with 18 bases separating them. This CDR3 spans 15 amino acids. CDR3 region: CASKLGAIEADTQYF. The CDR3 DNA follows: TGTGCCAGCAAGTTGGGGGCTATCGAGGCAGATACGCAGTATTTT.

A single count supports this clonotype. The genes are TRBV6-5 and TRBJ2-3; D unresolved. The V gene lost 2 bases and the J gene lost 11 bases, with 20 bases spanning the gap. Germline CDR1 is MNHEY and CDR2 is SVGAGI. CDR3 size: 15 residues. The CDR3 DNA follows: TGTGCCAGCAGTTACGTCCAGTCCACAGATACGCAGCAGTATTTT. Its protein product is CASSYVQSTDTQQYF.

This CDR3 is CASLMDGGRRLDEQFF. The CDR3 DNA reads as TGTGCCAGCCTAATGGATGGGGGGCGGAGGTTGGATGAGCAGTTCTTC. The genes are TRBV5-6 and TRBJ2-1; D may be TRBD1 or TRBD2 (6 bases each). This CDR3 has 16 amino acids. The germline V gene has CDR1 SGHDT and CDR2 YYEEEE. V was pared by 7 bases and J by 8 bases, with 25 bases between.

The chain has TRBV13 and TRBJ1-5; 8 nucleotides align to TRBD1. CDR1 PRHDT and CDR2 FYEKMQ come from the germline V gene (reference sequence). V shed 2 bases, J shed 5 bases, and the junction held 8 bases outside the gene matches. The length of the CDR3 is 16 residues. The CDR3 DNA reads as TGTGCCAGCAGCTTATCCGCCACAGGGGGAGATCAGCCCCAGCATTTT. This sequence encodes CASSLSATGGDQPQHF.

The chain carries TRBV15 and TRBJ2-1; 11 bases align to TRBD2. In germline, CDR1 is LNHNV, CDR2 YYDKDF (reference sequence). V gave up 2 bases and J gave up 8 bases; unmatched junction bases: 11. The CDR3 covers 17 residues. The CDR3 here is CATSRPNVAGGLYEQFF. CDR3 nucleotide sequence: TGTGCCACCAGCAGACCGAACGTAGCGGGAGGGCTGTATGAGCAGTTCTTC. Variable domain in full (rest from reference TRBV15 and TRBJ2-1): DAMVIQNPRYQVTQFGKPVTLSCSQTLNHNVMYWYQQKSSQAPKLLFHYYDKDFNNEADTPDNFQSRRPNTSFCFLDIRSPGLGDTAMYLCATSRPNVAGGLYEQFFGPGTRLTVL.